A selection of T cell receptor beta chains follows, all from one sample in a study of PD-L1 blockade in urothelial cancer. Produced via immunoSEQ multiplex PCR; TCRdb's table is partial and in-frame only. The table lists tens of thousands of clones, roughly 87% of them singletons, with 9% to 9.5% in the top ten. The sample consisted of PBMCs, taken around atezolizumab (anti-PD-L1) treatment. The receptors shown here come from a man in his sixties or seventies with urothelial cancer. Each CDR3 is given with its conserved first and last residue. D genes are given only for firm matches. A row's size may be missing; if present it is once, few, many or a size class.

d_gene	abundance	j_gene	v_gene	CDR3aa	CDR3nt
TRBD2	NA	TRBJ2-1	TRBV15	CATSTTGLARNEQFF	TGTGCCACCAGCACCACGGGACTAGCAAGGAATGAGCAGTTCTTC
TRBD1	NA	TRBJ1-1	TRBV2	CASSEEDRGQAFF	TGTGCCAGCAGTGAAGAGGACAGGGGGCAAGCTTTCTTT
TRBD1	NA	TRBJ2-6	TRBV10-3	CAISETGDPSGANVLTF	TGTGCCATCAGTGAGACAGGGGATCCCTCTGGGGCCAACGTCCTGACTTTC
TRBD2	NA	TRBJ2-7	TRBV11-2	CASSLDLAGGGEQYF	TGTGCCAGCAGCTTAGATCTAGCGGGGGGGGGCGAGCAGTACTTC
NA	NA	TRBJ1-2	TRBV4-1	CASSQDATNYGYTF	TGCGCCAGCAGCCAAGACGCGACTAACTATGGCTACACCTTC
TRBD2	NA	TRBJ2-3	TRBV2	CASNKGLAGTDTQYF	TGTGCCAGCAACAAGGGACTAGCGGGGACAGATACGCAGTATTTT
TRBD2	NA	TRBJ2-7	TRBV9	CASSVDGTSGRYEQYF	TGTGCCAGCAGCGTAGATGGGACTAGCGGGAGGTACGAGCAGTACTTC
NA	once	TRBJ1-1	TRBV11-2	CASSFNGEGEAFF	TGTGCCAGCAGCTTCAACGGGGAGGGTGAAGCTTTCTTT
TRBD1	NA	TRBJ1-5	TRBV6-6	CASSRTGTEQPQHF	TGTGCCAGCAGTCGGACAGGGACGGAGCAGCCCCAGCATTTT
NA	few	TRBJ1-1	TRBV5-6	CASSRTVNTEAFF	TGTGCCAGTAGCAGGACAGTGAACACTGAAGCTTTCTTT
NA	NA	TRBJ1-2	TRBV4-1	CASSQNRVGYGYTF	TGCGCCAGCAGCCAAAACAGGGTTGGGTATGGCTACACCTTC
NA	few	TRBJ2-7	TRBV6-1	CASRLGNSLYEQYF	TGTGCCAGCAGGTTGGGCAACTCCCTCTACGAGCAGTACTTC
TRBD1	few	TRBJ1-5	TRBV7-2	CASSLEAGGFNQPQHF	TGTGCCAGCAGCTTAGAGGCAGGGGGCTTCAATCAGCCCCAGCATTTT
TRBD1	NA	TRBJ1-1	TRBV14	CASSPTTGLNTEAFF	TGTGCCAGCAGCCCCACGACAGGGTTGAACACTGAAGCTTTCTTT
TRBD2	NA	TRBJ2-1	TRBV7-9	CASSSPPSGVSYNEQFF	TGTGCCAGCAGCTCCCCACCGAGCGGGGTCTCCTACAATGAGCAGTTCTTC
TRBD1	NA	TRBJ1-4	TRBV7-2	CASSPDRVVGKLFF	TGTGCCAGCAGCCCGGACAGGGTCGTGGGGAAACTGTTTTTT
TRBD1	NA	TRBJ2-5	TRBV20-1	CSASGGETQYF	TGCAGTGCTTCAGGGGGTGAGACCCAGTACTTC
NA	once	TRBJ2-7	TRBV14	CASSRGYEQYF	TGTGCCAGCTCCCGGGGGTACGAGCAGTACTTC
TRBD1	NA	TRBJ2-7	TRBV5-4	CASSSGGDSYEQYF	TGTGCCAGCAGCTCAGGGGGCGACTCCTACGAGCAGTACTTC
NA	NA	TRBJ2-7	TRBV5-1	CASSLDGTGMGYEQYF	TGCGCCAGCAGCTTGGATGGCACAGGGATGGGGTACGAGCAGTACTTC
NA	NA	TRBJ2-1	TRBV19	CASSPDPDYEQFF	TGTGCCAGTAGTCCCGACCCCGACTATGAGCAGTTCTTC
TRBD2	NA	TRBJ2-7	TRBV7-2	CASSLLGGRGYEQYF	TGTGCCAGCAGCTTACTCGGCGGGAGGGGCTACGAGCAGTACTTC
TRBD2	NA	TRBJ2-7	TRBV19	CASSSQAGGRMEQYF	TGTGCCAGTAGTTCCCAGGCGGGAGGCAGAATGGAGCAGTACTTC
TRBD1	once	TRBJ2-5	TRBV15	CATSNGGQAQETQYF	TGTGCCACCTCGAACGGGGGACAGGCCCAAGAGACCCAGTACTTC
TRBD2	NA	TRBJ2-7	TRBV7-7	CASSLSIGLGTTACF	TGTGCTAGCAGCTTAAGTATTGGGTTGGGGACTACGGCTTGCTTC
NA	NA	TRBJ1-3	TRBV5-1	CASSPDTSGNTIYF	TGCGCCAGCAGCCCCGACACCTCTGGAAACACCATATATTTT
NA	NA	TRBJ2-7	TRBV5-4	CASSFGGSSYEQYF	TGTGCCAGCAGCTTTGGCGGAAGCTCCTACGAGCAGTACTTC
NA	NA	TRBJ1-2	TRBV10-3	CAISEQGYGYTF	TGTGCCATCAGTGAACAGGGATATGGCTACACCTTC
NA	NA	TRBJ1-1	TRBV7-2	CASSRGGNTEAFF	TGTGCCAGCAGTCGAGGGGGGAACACTGAAGCTTTCTTT
TRBD1	NA	TRBJ1-1	TRBV27	CASSSKSQGGHTEAFF	TGTGCCAGCAGTTCGAAGTCTCAGGGGGGACACACTGAAGCTTTCTTT
TRBD2	NA	TRBJ2-5	TRBV7-7	CASSLEVELAGGIQETQYF	TGTGCCAGCAGCTTAGAGGTCGAATTAGCGGGGGGGATACAGGAGACCCAGTACTTC
TRBD2	NA	TRBJ2-4	TRBV7-9	CASSLLAGEGSAKNIQYF	TGTGCCAGCAGCTTACTAGCGGGAGAGGGGTCAGCCAAAAACATTCAGTACTTC
TRBD2	NA	TRBJ2-7	TRBV28	CASSPAGSGGETYEQYF	TGTGCCAGCAGCCCCGCGGGGAGCGGGGGGGAAACCTACGAGCAGTACTTC
TRBD2	NA	TRBJ2-7	TRBV7-3	CASSLAGGSSYEQYF	TGTGCCAGCAGCTTGGCGGGCGGGAGTTCCTACGAGCAGTACTTC
NA	NA	TRBJ2-5	TRBV7-3	CASSFNPGPQETQYF	TGTGCCAGCAGCTTTAACCCAGGTCCCCAAGAGACCCAGTACTTC
TRBD1	few	TRBJ1-4	TRBV4-2	CASSQGQGGEKLFF	TGTGCCAGCAGCCAGGGACAGGGGGGGGAAAAACTGTTTTTT
TRBD1	NA	TRBJ2-5	TRBV5-1	CASSPQGWQETQYF	TGCGCCAGCAGCCCACAGGGGTGGCAAGAGACCCAGTACTTC
TRBD1	NA	TRBJ1-2	TRBV10-2	CASNAGTGRNYYGYTF	TGCGCCAGCAACGCCGGGACAGGGAGAAATTACTATGGCTACACCTTC
NA	NA	TRBJ2-1	TRBV6-1	CASSRQAGQFF	TGTGCCAGCAGTAGACAGGCTGGGCAGTTCTTC
NA	NA	TRBJ2-1	TRBV14	CASSQVTAFHNEQFF	TGTGCCAGCAGCCAAGTTACAGCCTTCCACAATGAGCAGTTCTTC
NA	NA	TRBJ1-2	TRBV7-9	CASSLVVGGVYGYTF	TGTGCCAGCAGCTTAGTTGTTGGAGGGGTCTATGGCTACACCTTC
NA	NA	TRBJ2-3	TRBV29-1	CSVGTGSTDTQYF	TGCAGCGTTGGTACAGGGTCTACAGATACGCAGTATTTT
TRBD1	NA	TRBJ1-4	TRBV25-1	CASSEPGQGNEKLFF	TGTGCCAGCAGTGAACCGGGACAGGGTAATGAAAAACTGTTTTTT
TRBD1	NA	TRBJ1-1	TRBV5-1	CASSSRRTGEVTEAFF	TGCGCCAGCAGCTCGAGAAGGACAGGGGAGGTAACTGAAGCTTTCTTT
TRBD1	NA	TRBJ2-3	TRBV28	CASSDLLLGTGEGVTQYF	TGTGCCAGCAGTGACCTCCTCCTCGGGACAGGGGAAGGGGTTACGCAGTATTTT
TRBD1	NA	TRBJ2-3	TRBV10-3	CAISETRTGLGPDTQYF	TGTGCCATCAGTGAGACCCGGACAGGGCTGGGGCCAGATACGCAGTATTTT
TRBD1	NA	TRBJ1-1	TRBV6-5	CASSRTGGTEAFF	TGTGCCAGCAGTCGTACAGGGGGTACTGAAGCTTTCTTT
TRBD1	NA	TRBJ2-1	TRBV5-1	CASSLAGTGGYNEQFF	TGCGCCAGCAGCTTGGCCGGGACAGGGGGCTACAATGAGCAGTTCTTC
TRBD2	NA	TRBJ2-3	TRBV18	CASSHPGTSSSDTQYF	TGTGCCAGCTCACACCCCGGGACTAGCTCGTCGGATACGCAGTATTTT
NA	NA	TRBJ1-4	TRBV27	CASSQSDPRREKLFF	TGTGCCAGCAGTCAGTCGGACCCCCGGAGGGAAAAACTGTTTTTT
TRBD2	NA	TRBJ2-7	TRBV11-1	CASSWASGTISYEQYF	TGTGCCAGCAGCTGGGCTAGCGGGACCATCTCCTACGAGCAGTACTTC
TRBD1	NA	TRBJ2-3	TRBV19	CASSGRDRGTDTQYF	TGTGCCAGTAGTGGCCGGGACAGGGGAACAGATACGCAGTATTTT
TRBD2	NA	TRBJ2-3	TRBV11-2	CASSRGLAGGREDTQYF	TGTGCCAGCAGCCGTGGACTAGCGGGGGGGCGAGAGGATACGCAGTATTTT
TRBD1	NA	TRBJ1-5	TRBV6-6	CASKGQGVENQPQHF	TGTGCCAGCAAGGGGCAGGGGGTAGAAAATCAGCCCCAGCATTTT
TRBD2	NA	TRBJ2-1	TRBV2	CASSETSGGAREQFF	TGTGCCAGCAGCGAGACTAGCGGGGGGGCTCGCGAGCAGTTCTTC
NA	NA	TRBJ1-1	TRBV6-5	CASSYEGVTEAFF	TGTGCCAGCAGTTATGAAGGGGTTACTGAAGCTTTCTTT
NA	NA	TRBJ1-4	TRBV19	CASLSGDKLFF	TGTGCCAGCCTATCGGGGGACAAACTGTTTTTT